These 5 T cell receptor beta chains originate from one sample sequenced in a study of sequential checkpoint blockade in melanoma. Treatment given: randomized to nivolumab then ipilimumab (arm A) or the reverse (arm B). Clones were read by immunoSEQ multiplex PCR, and TCRdb kept only the in-frame ones, dropping some. The sample yields around 18,000 clones, 56% seen once. The material was CD8+ T cells sorted from blood (inferred from file names), obtained from a patient given nivolumab and ipilimumab in sequence. The source of these receptors is a human donor with melanoma.

V and J are TRBV28 and TRBJ2-7; 8 bases are a match to TRBD1. CDR3 length equals 15 residues. J was trimmed by 0 bases and V by 5 bases; bases with no gene match: 6. Germline values: CDR1 MDHEN, CDR2 SYDVKM. The DNA for the CDR3 is TGTGCCAGCAGTCCCGGGACAGGTCTCTCCTACGAGCAGTACTTC. Residues: CASSPGTGLSYEQYF.

This clone was counted between two and nine times. This chain links TRBV5-8 with TRBJ2-7; D unresolved. Germline CDR1 SGHTS, CDR2 YDEGEE. The CDR3 length is 11 residues. The germline V and J ends were trimmed by 4 bases and 2 bases, with 4 bases remaining between them. The CDR3 protein is CASSPAYEQYF. For the CDR3, the DNA is TGTGCCAGCAGCCCCGCCTACGAGCAGTACTTC.

J is TRBJ1-1 and V is TRBV29-1, with D possibly matching TRBD1 (5 bases). The CDR3 contains 12 residues. Germline V gives CDR1 SQVTM, CDR2 ANQGSEA. Deletions cut 4 bases from V and 1 base from J, with 7 bases between. Here the CDR3 reads CSVGRGNTEAFF. As DNA, the CDR3 is TGCAGCGTTGGGAGGGGGAACACTGAAGCTTTCTTT.

The J gene is TRBJ1-1, the V gene TRBV11-2; D is ambiguous. The CDR3 contains 15 residues. CDR1 and CDR2 (germline): SGHAT, FQNNGV. V was shortened by 5 bases and J by 1 base, with 14 bases between the two germline ends. The CDR3 region is CASSPSVLTNTEAFF. CDR3 bases: TGTGCCAGCAGCCCCTCGGTTCTAACGAACACTGAAGCTTTCTTT. Drawing the rest from reference TRBV11-2 and TRBJ1-1, the complete variable domain is EAGVAQSPRYKIIEKRQSVAFWCNPISGHATLYWYQQILGQGPKLLIQFQNNGVVDDSQLPKDRFSAERLKGVDSTLKIQPAKLEDSAVYLCASSPSVLTNTEAFFGQGTRLTVV.

This clone is judged medium-sized (0.01 to 0.1%). The chain links TRBV7-9 to TRBJ2-2; weak D call: TRBD2 (6 bases). Germline V gives CDR1 SEHNR, CDR2 FQNEAQ (reference sequence). This CDR3 comprises 15 residues. The V end lost 5 bases, the J end lost 5 bases, and 15 bases lay between the germline ends. The CDR3 bases are TGTGCCAGCAGCCGTCTCGCGGGGCAGACCGGGGAGCTGTTTTTT. Translation gives CASSRLAGQTGELFF.